This TCR beta chain was documented in a study of T cell responses to AZD1222 COVID-19 vaccine. Trimming shortened V by 0 bases and J by 5 bases, and 10 bases separated the two germline ends. This CDR3 is built from 14 residues. Germline V gives CDR1 SGHDN, CDR2 FVKESK. The data were produced by immunoSEQ multiplex PCR, yet TCRdb's version contains in-frame clones alone and is incomplete. The sample has just under 150,000 clones, over 75% seen once; the top ten hold 5% to 6.5%. Sequenced here: peripheral blood, sampled 28 days after the second dose of the MenACWY control vaccine. The TCR originated in an adult who received the MenACWY meningococcal vaccine as a control. V usage is TRBV14 and J usage is TRBJ1-1; no definite D call. The CDR3 bases are TGTGCCAGCAGCCAAGACCCTGGAGGGACTGAAGCTTTCTTT. Translation: CASSQDPGGTEAFF.